The sample holds many counts of the clone carrying this T cell receptor (beta chain). Trimming shortened V by 1 base and J by 0 bases, and 16 bases separated the two germline ends. This CDR3 has 18 amino acids. This sample is drawn from a study of T cells in Graves' hyperthyroidism and ophthalmopathy. If no ophthalmopathy progression occurred within 18 months, Graves' hyperthyroidism was stable. Authors of the study amplified TCR beta CDR3 regions from RNA transcripts. Researchers ran a first-round RT-PCR on the TCR CDR3 using the HTBI primer set. TCRdb re-analysed the multiplex PCR reads in MiXCR, keeping a single row per CDR3 protein. The sample comprises roughly 700,000 distinct CDR3 sequences, around 16% of which are singletons, and about 16% rests with the top ten.

The clonotype comes from a man aged 50 or older with Graves' hyperthyroidism. The sequenced sample consisted of blood. The chain employs TRBV12-3 or TRBV12-4 and TRBJ2-4; a possible D gene is TRBD1 (6 bases). This CDR3 reads CASSLVVRGRRAKNIQYF. CDR3 DNA: TGTGCCAGCAGTTTAGTTGTAAGGGGGAGAAGAGCCAAAAACATTCAGTACTTC.